The sequence of this T cell receptor (beta chain) was determined in a study of T cells after yellow fever vaccination. For the study at large: Some fractions had low cell numbers, and these were prepared with SMART-Seq v4 Ultra Low Input.

The CDR3 runs to 18 residues. V lost 1 base, J lost 2 bases, and 20 bases lay in between. CDR1 is LGHNT and CDR2 is FRNRAP in the germline V gene. Each CDR3 protein gets one entry after TCRdb re-called the 5' RACE reads with MiXCR. The sample has 100,000 or so distinct CDR3 sequences; more than 7.5% are singletons. The clonotype originates from a man younger than 30 who received the YFV17D yellow fever vaccine. The gene calls are TRBV12-5 and TRBJ2-5; D is possibly TRBD1 or TRBD2 (6 bases each). Sample: CD8+ T cells not binding an NS4B(214-222) dextramer, sorted from PBMCs, taken roughly 15 days after the first yellow fever vaccination. CDR3 coding DNA: TGTGCTAGTGGTTTGGAGGAGGTGGGGGGCGCGAAACAAGAGACCCAGTACTTC. Translating it yields CASGLEEVGGAKQETQYF.